Below, 9 T cell receptor beta chains from the same sample are listed, as sequenced in a study of technical replicates of blood from a few donors. Profiled with immunoSEQ multiplex PCR; TCRdb holds only in-frame clones, not every one. Of approximately 76,000 clones in the sample, around 86% were seen once. Sequenced sample: PBMCs. The receptors shown here come from a human donor in good health. Some clones in this sample may be carry-over from other donors' samples.

The chain couples TRBV2 to TRBJ1-5; D is perhaps TRBD1 (5 bases). This CDR3 has 15 residues. Trimming took 6 bases from V and 7 from J, leaving 19 bases between them. The germline CDR1 and CDR2 sequences are SNHLY and FYNNEI. CDR3 region: CASSPTQGGSQPQHF. The CDR3 DNA reads as TGTGCCAGCAGCCCAACCCAGGGAGGCAGCCAGCCCCAGCATTTT.

This clone was picked up a small number of times. V usage is TRBV4-1 and J usage is TRBJ2-7, with D perhaps matching TRBD1 (6 bases). Trimming took 1 base from V and 3 from J, leaving 13 bases between them. The CDR3 covers 15 residues. Germline V CDR1 and CDR2: MGHRA, YSYEKL. The CDR3 region has the DNA TGCGCCAGCAGCCAAGGAAGACAGGAGTACTACGAGCAGTACTTC. Protein product: CASSQGRQEYYEQYF.

V and J are TRBV28 and TRBJ2-6; D gene ambiguous. This CDR3 comprises 15 residues. The V gene's germline CDR1 is MDHEN and CDR2 SYDVKM. V was shortened by 7 bases and J by 1 base, with 11 bases between the two germline ends. CDR3 in DNA: TGTGCCAGCACCCCGTCCGGGTCTGGGGCCAACGTCCTGACTTTC. This encodes CASTPSGSGANVLTF.

The chain has TRBV5-6 and TRBJ1-1; 8 nucleotides line up with TRBD1. Trimming removed 4 bases from V and 1 base from J; junction bases left unmatched: 15. The CDR3 has 18 residues. Germline V gene lookup returns CDR1 SGHDT and CDR2 YYEEEE. The CDR3 region has the DNA TGTGCCAGCAGCATCACGGGACAGGCTAGGGCGGGGAACACTGAAGCTTTCTTT. Amino acid sequence: CASSITGQARAGNTEAFF.

This clone has just a few counts. V and J are TRBV5-5 and TRBJ1-3, with TRBD1 as a possible D gene (5 bases). CDR1 SGHKS and CDR2 YYEKEE come from the germline V gene (reference sequence). V was shortened by 4 bases and J by 0 bases, with 8 bases between the two germline ends. There are 14 residues in the CDR3. This CDR3 is CASSGGDSGNTIYF. In DNA form, the CDR3 reads TGTGCCAGCAGCGGAGGGGACTCTGGAAACACCATATATTTT. Drawing the rest from reference TRBV5-5 and TRBJ1-3, the complete variable domain is DAGVTQSPTHLIKTRGQQVTLRCSPISGHKSVSWYQQVLGQGPQFIFQYYEKEERGRGNFPDRFSARQFPNYSSELNVNALLLGDSALYLCASSGGDSGNTIYFGEGSWLTVV.

The chain joins TRBV21-1 to TRBJ1-3; TRBD1, the D gene given by the table, was not confirmed from the DNA. TRBV21-1 is recorded as a pseudogene. This CDR3 spans 16 amino acids. The CDR3 DNA is TGTGCCAGCAGCAAAGGATCGACAATTGCTGGAAACACCATATATTTT. This encodes CASSKGSTIAGNTIYF.

The chain employs TRBV25-1 and TRBJ2-2; no reliable D call. Trimming cost V 0 bases and J 5 bases, with 13 bases left between them. Germline-derived CDR1 and CDR2 are MGHDK and SYGVNS. This CDR3 region has 16 residues. The CDR3 DNA is TGTGCCAGCAGTGAATATTTCCCGCCGAGGACCGGGGAGCTGTTTTTT. Translating it yields CASSEYFPPRTGELFF.

The chain has TRBV4-3 and TRBJ1-4, with 9 bases lining up with TRBD1. Germline-derived CDR1 and CDR2 are LGHNA and YSLEER. The CDR3 loop spans 15 amino acids. The V segment lost 4 bases and the J segment 2 bases; nucleotides outside the gene matches: 2. CDR3 nucleotides: TGCGCCAGCAGCCCACAGGGGGCTACTAATGAAAAACTGTTTTTT. It translates to CASSPQGATNEKLFF.

This sequence joins TRBV7-6 and TRBJ2-7; unclear D gene. This CDR3 has 10 residues. The germline CDR1 and CDR2 sequences are SGHVS and FNYEAQ. V was shortened by 4 bases and J by 12 bases, with 10 bases between the two germline ends. The chain's CDR3 is CASSSGCLYF. CDR3 DNA sequence: TGTGCCAGCAGCTCCGGGTGTCTGTACTTC.